These 17 T cell receptor beta chains originate from one sample sequenced in a study of blood T cell repertoires in COVID-19. Data came from immunoSEQ multiplex PCR; TCRdb stores just in-frame clones and leaves some out. The sample holds tens of thousands of clones, around 90% seen once. Material: peripheral blood. The receptor set was obtained from a man aged 40-50 years with COVID-19, enrolled during active disease.

The table lists this clone with a count of one. CDR3 coding DNA: TGCGCCAGCAGCCCGGGACAGGGTAATGAAAAACTGTTTTTT. Protein product: CASSPGQGNEKLFF. The chain joins TRBV5-1 to TRBJ1-4, with 9 positions matching TRBD1. CDR1 is SGHRS and CDR2 is YFSETQ in the germline V gene. This CDR3 has 14 residues. J gave up 4 bases and V 4 bases, and 2 bases lay outside the gene matches.

The chain employs TRBV2 and TRBJ2-1; D gene unclear. With 8 bases removed from V and 7 bases from J, the gap between germline ends came to 12 bases. Germline CDR1 and CDR2: SNHLY and FYNNEI. There are 12 residues in the CDR3. The CDR3 region is CASHSLGNEQFF. The CDR3, as DNA: TGTGCCAGCCACAGCCTCGGAAATGAGCAGTTCTTC. Full variable domain (outside the CDR3, taken from reference TRBV2 and TRBJ2-1): EPEVTQTPSHQVTQMGQEVILRCVPISNHLYFYWYRQILGQKVEFLVSFYNNEISEKSEIFDDQFSVERPDGSNFTLKIRSTKLEDSAMYFCASHSLGNEQFFGPGTRLTVL.

This chain uses TRBV6-5 with TRBJ2-3; 7 bases are shared with TRBD1. The V gene's germline CDR1 is MNHEY and CDR2 SVGAGI. This CDR3 has 15 residues. The trim removed 7 bases at V and 4 bases at J, leaving 11 bases unmatched. The CDR3 bases are TGTGCCAGCAAGGATAAGACAGGGTTGGCAGATACGCAGTATTTT. Translation: CASKDKTGLADTQYF.

The CDR3 coding sequence is TGTGCCAGCAGTGGACTCGACAGTAGTAGCAATCAGCCCCAGCATTTT. Translated: CASSGLDSSSNQPQHF. This chain uses TRBV6-1 with TRBJ1-5; D may be TRBD1 (5 bases). V was trimmed by 4 bases and J by 0 bases, leaving 13 bases between them. The CDR3 totals 16 residues. The germline gives CDR1 MNHNS, CDR2 SASEGT.

The rearrangement uses TRBV5-4 and TRBJ1-2; D remains unclear. This CDR3 is built from 15 residues. Trimming cost V 4 bases and J 0 bases, with 13 bases left between them. Germline lookup yields CDR1 SGHNT and CDR2 YYREEE (reference sequence). The CDR3 here is CASSPRRGANYGYTF. The CDR3 DNA follows: TGTGCCAGCAGCCCGAGGCGGGGAGCTAACTATGGCTACACCTTC.

The chain carries TRBV7-9 and TRBJ1-5; maybe TRBD1 (5 bases). CDR3 length equals 13 residues. The germline V gene encodes CDR1 SEHNR and CDR2 FQNEAQ (reference sequence). V dropped 7 bases and J dropped 3 bases, with 10 bases sitting between them. CDR3 bases: TGTGCCAGCACCGGACAAGACAATCAGCCCCAGCATTTT. Its translation is CASTGQDNQPQHF.

The chain combines TRBV11-3 with TRBJ2-3, with 8 positions matching TRBD1. CDR1 SGHNT and CDR2 YENEEA come from the germline V gene. Trimming took 5 bases from V and 4 from J; bases not matched to a gene: 8. The CDR3 has 15 residues. The CDR3 here is CASSPRGQGPDTQYF. The CDR3 nucleotides are TGTGCCAGCAGCCCCCGAGGACAGGGTCCAGATACGCAGTATTTT.

Notes on this clone: One end of the junction varies from germline; a read error may be responsible. The V gene is TRBV19, the J gene TRBJ1-5; D is uncertain. This CDR3 is 15 amino acids long. Germline V CDR1 and CDR2: LNHDA, SQIVND (reference sequence). CDR3 DNA sequence: TGTGCCAGTAGAATAGGAGGAGAGTCCAATCAGCCCCAGCATTTT. Translation gives CASRIGGESNQPQHF.

The chain combines TRBV19 with TRBJ2-3, with 11 bases that match TRBD1. This CDR3 spans 18 amino acids. From germline, CDR1 is LNHDA and CDR2 SQIVND (reference sequence). Germline trimming cut 5 bases from V and 0 bases from J; bases unmatched to any gene: 10. The CDR3 is CASSSDRGLPLSTDTQYF. The CDR3 DNA sequence: TGTGCCAGTAGTTCGGACAGGGGGCTTCCACTTAGCACAGATACGCAGTATTTT.

The chain links TRBV18 to TRBJ2-7; D possibly corresponds to TRBD1 (6 bases). The CDR3 sequence is 12 residues long. With 1 base removed from V and 5 bases from J, the gap between germline ends came to 6 bases. Germline assignment: CDR1 KGHSH and CDR2 LQKENI. The CDR3 DNA follows: TGTGCCAGCTCACCACAGGGGGACGAGCAGTACTTC. It translates to CASSPQGDEQYF.

The chain combines TRBV7-8 with TRBJ2-3; 8 positions match TRBD2. V lost 1 base to trimming and J lost 2 bases; unmatched junction nucleotides: 5. Germline loops: CDR1 SGHVS, CDR2 FQNEAQ. The CDR3 sequence is 16 residues long. CDR3 residues: CASSLGAGENTDTQYF. Written as DNA, the CDR3 is TGTGCCAGCAGCTTAGGAGCGGGGGAGAACACAGATACGCAGTATTTT.

V usage is TRBV7-9 and J usage is TRBJ1-6; TRBD1 matches at 7 bases. Trimming cost V 6 bases and J 7 bases; bases outside gene matches: 6. CDR1 SEHNR and CDR2 FQNEAQ come from the germline V gene (reference sequence). The CDR3 is 14 residues long. The CDR3 DNA reads as TGTGCCAGCAGAATCGGACAGGCCAATTCACCCCTCCACTTT. This gives the protein CASRIGQANSPLHF.

This chain connects TRBV2 to TRBJ1-1; 9 nucleotides match TRBD1. This CDR3 is 15 amino acids long. J gave up 1 base and V 2 bases, and 2 bases lay outside the gene matches. Germline V gene sequence: CDR1 SNHLY, CDR2 FYNNEI. CDR3 nucleotide sequence: TGTGCCAGCAGTGAATTGGGACAGGGGAACACTGAAGCTTTCTTT. Translation: CASSELGQGNTEAFF. The variable domain in full, with the rest retrieved from reference TRBV2 and TRBJ1-1, is EPEVTQTPSHQVTQMGQEVILRCVPISNHLYFYWYRQILGQKVEFLVSFYNNEISEKSEIFDDQFSVERPDGSNFTLKIRSTKLEDSAMYFCASSELGQGNTEAFFGQGTRLTVV.

The V and J genes are TRBV28 and TRBJ2-2, with TRBD1 matching over 9 bases. CDR3 length: 17 residues. V was clipped by 6 bases and J by 1 base; unmatched bases: 9. CDR1 and CDR2 (germline): MDHEN, SYDVKM. The CDR3: CASSQLQGAVNTGELFF. CDR3 coding DNA: TGTGCCAGCAGCCAATTACAGGGGGCGGTGAACACCGGGGAGCTGTTTTTT.

A word on this clone: The CDR3 ends on some other residue instead of the conserved phenylalanine or tryptophan, so this is likely a read error. The chain links TRBV30 to TRBJ1-2, with D possibly TRBD1 on 5 matching bases. The germline V and J ends were trimmed by 5 bases and 5 bases, with 15 bases remaining between them. The germline V gene has CDR1 GTSNPN and CDR2 SVGIG (reference sequence). The CDR3 length is 13 residues. CDR3 loop: CAWQLKGPYGYTV. DNA for the CDR3: TGTGCCTGGCAGCTCAAGGGGCCGTATGGCTACACCGTC.

The chain combines TRBV10-1 with TRBJ2-2; 7 bases are shared with TRBD1. Per germline, CDR1 WNHNN and CDR2 SYGVQD (reference sequence). V lost 6 bases, J lost 7 bases, and 5 bases stayed unmatched. This CDR3 has 13 residues. CDR3 DNA: TGCGCCAGCAGGGACGACAGGGTCGGGGAGCTGTTTTTT. As protein: CASRDDRVGELFF.

The chain has TRBV2 and TRBJ2-2; 12 nucleotides agree with TRBD2. The length of the CDR3 is 17 residues. Germline V gene sequence: CDR1 SNHLY, CDR2 FYNNEI. The ends lost 7 bases at V and 6 bases at J; junction bases unmatched: 12. CDR3 nucleotide sequence: TGTGCCAGCACCCGGACTAGCGGGGCCCGAGGGGCCGGGGAGCTGTTTTTT. It encodes CASTRTSGARGAGELFF.